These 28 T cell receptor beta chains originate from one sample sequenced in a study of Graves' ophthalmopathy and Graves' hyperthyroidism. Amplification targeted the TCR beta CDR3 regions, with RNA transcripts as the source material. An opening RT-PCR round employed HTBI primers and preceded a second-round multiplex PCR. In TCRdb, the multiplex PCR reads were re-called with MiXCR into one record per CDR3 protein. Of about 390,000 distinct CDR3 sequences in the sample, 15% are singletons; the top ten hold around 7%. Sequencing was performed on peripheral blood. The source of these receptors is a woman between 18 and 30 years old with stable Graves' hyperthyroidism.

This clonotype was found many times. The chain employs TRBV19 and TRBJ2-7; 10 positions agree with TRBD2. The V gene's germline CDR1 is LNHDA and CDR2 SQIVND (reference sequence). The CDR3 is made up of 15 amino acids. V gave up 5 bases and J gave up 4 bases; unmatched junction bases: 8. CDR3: CASSEVAGGPYEQYF. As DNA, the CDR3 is TGTGCCAGTAGTGAAGTAGCGGGGGGCCCTTACGAGCAGTACTTC.

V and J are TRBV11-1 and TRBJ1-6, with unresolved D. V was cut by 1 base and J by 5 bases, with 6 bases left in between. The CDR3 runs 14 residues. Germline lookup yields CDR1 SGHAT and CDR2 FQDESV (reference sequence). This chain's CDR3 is CASSLVMDNSPLHF. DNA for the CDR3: TGTGCCAGCAGCTTAGTGATGGATAATTCACCCCTCCACTTT.

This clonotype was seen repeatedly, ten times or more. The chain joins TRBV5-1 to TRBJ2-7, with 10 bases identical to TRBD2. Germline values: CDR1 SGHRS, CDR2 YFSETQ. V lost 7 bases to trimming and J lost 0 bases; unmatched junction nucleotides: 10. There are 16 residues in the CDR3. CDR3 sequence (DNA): TGCGCCAGCCCGGGACTAGCGCCCTGGAGCTCCTACGAGCAGTACTTC. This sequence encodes CASPGLAPWSSYEQYF.

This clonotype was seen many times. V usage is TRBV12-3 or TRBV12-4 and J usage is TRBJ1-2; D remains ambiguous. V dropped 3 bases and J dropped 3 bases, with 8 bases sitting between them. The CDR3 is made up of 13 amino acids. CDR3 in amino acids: CASSLVPDYGYTF. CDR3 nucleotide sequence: TGTGCCAGCAGTTTGGTACCCGACTATGGCTACACCTTC.

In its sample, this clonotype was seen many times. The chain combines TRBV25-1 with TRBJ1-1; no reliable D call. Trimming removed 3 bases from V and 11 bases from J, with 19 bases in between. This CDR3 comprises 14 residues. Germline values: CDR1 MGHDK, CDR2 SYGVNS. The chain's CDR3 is CASSEGFEPTTAFF. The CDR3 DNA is TGTGCCAGCAGTGAGGGTTTTGAGCCCACGACGGCTTTCTTT. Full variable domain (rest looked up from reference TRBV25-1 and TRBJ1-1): EADIYQTPRYLVIGTGKKITLECSQTMGHDKMYWYQQDPGMELHLIHYSYGVNSTEKGDLSSESTVSRIRTEHFPLTLESARPSHTSQYLCASSEGFEPTTAFFGQGTRLTVV.

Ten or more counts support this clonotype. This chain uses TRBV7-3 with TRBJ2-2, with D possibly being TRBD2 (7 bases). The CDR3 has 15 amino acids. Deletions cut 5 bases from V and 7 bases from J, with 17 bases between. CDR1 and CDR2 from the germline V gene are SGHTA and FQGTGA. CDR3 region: CASSQRGGRYGELFF. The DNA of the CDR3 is TGTGCCAGCAGCCAAAGGGGGGGACGATACGGGGAGCTGTTTTTT.

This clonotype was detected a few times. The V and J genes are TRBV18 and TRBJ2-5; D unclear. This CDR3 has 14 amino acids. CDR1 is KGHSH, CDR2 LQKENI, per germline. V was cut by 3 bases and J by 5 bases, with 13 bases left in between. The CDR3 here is CASSPGRRYETQYF. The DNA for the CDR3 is TGTGCCAGCTCACCGGGCAGGAGATACGAGACCCAGTACTTC.

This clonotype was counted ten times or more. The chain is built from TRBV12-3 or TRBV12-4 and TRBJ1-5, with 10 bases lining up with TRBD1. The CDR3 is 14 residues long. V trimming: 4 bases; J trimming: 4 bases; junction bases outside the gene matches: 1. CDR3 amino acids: CASSWTGGNQPQHF. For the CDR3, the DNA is TGTGCCAGCAGTTGGACAGGGGGGAATCAGCCCCAGCATTTT.

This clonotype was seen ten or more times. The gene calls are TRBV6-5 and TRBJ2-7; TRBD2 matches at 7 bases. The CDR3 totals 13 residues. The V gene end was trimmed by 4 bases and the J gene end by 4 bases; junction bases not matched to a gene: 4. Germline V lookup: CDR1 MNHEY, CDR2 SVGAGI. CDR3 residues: CASSSAGPYEQYF. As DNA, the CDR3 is TGTGCCAGCAGTTCAGCGGGGCCGTACGAGCAGTACTTC.

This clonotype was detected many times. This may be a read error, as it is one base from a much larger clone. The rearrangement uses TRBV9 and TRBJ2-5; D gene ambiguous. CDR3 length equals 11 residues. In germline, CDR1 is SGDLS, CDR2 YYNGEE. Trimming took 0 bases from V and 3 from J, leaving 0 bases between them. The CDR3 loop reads CASSVEETQYF. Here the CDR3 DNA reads TGTGCCAGCAGCGTAGAAGAGACCCAGTACTTC. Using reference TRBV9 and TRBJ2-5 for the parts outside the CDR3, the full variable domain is DSGVTQTPKHLITATGQRVTLRCSPRSGDLSVYWYQQSLDQGLQFLIQYYNGEERAKGNILERFSAQQFPDLHSELNLSSLELGDSALYFCASSVEETQYFGPGTRLLVL.

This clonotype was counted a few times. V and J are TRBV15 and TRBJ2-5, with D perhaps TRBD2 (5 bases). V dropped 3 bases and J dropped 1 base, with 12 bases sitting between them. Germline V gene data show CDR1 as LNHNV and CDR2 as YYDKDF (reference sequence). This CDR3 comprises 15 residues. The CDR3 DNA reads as TGTGCCACCAGCAGGAGAGCGGCCTTCCAAGAGACCCAGTACTTC. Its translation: CATSRRAAFQETQYF.

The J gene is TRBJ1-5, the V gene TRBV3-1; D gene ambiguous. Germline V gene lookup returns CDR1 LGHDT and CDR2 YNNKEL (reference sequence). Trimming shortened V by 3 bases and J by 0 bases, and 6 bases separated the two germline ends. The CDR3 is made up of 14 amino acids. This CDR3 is CASSQGFSNQPQHF. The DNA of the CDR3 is TGTGCCAGCAGCCAGGGGTTTAGCAATCAGCCCCAGCATTTT.

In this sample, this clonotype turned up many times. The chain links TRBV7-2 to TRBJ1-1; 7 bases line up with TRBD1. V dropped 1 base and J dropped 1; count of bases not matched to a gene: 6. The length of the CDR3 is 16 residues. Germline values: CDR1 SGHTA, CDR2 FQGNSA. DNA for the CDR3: TGTGCCAGCAGCTTAGGGGGACAGACCAAGAACACTGAAGCTTTCTTT. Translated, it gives CASSLGGQTKNTEAFF.

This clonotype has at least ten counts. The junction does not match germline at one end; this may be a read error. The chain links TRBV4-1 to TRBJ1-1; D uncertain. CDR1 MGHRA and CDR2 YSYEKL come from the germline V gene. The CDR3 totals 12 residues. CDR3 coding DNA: TGTGCCAGCAGCCACCCGAACACTGAAGCTTTCTTT. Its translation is CASSHPNTEAFF.

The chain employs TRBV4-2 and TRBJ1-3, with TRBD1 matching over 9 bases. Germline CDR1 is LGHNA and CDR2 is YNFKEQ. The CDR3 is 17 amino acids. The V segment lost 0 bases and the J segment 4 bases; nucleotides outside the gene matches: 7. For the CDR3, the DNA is TGTGCCAGCAGCCAAGATGTAGGACAGGGGCGCGGAAACACCATATATTTT. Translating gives CASSQDVGQGRGNTIYF.

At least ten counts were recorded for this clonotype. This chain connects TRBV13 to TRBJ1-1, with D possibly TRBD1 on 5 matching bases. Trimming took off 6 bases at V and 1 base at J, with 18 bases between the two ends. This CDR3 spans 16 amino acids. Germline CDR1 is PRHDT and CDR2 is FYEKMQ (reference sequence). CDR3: CASSPKVPDKNTEAFF. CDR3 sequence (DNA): TGTGCCAGCAGTCCTAAAGTCCCGGACAAGAACACTGAAGCTTTCTTT. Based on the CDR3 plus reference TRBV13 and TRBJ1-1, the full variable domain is AAGVIQSPRHLIKEKRETATLKCYPIPRHDTVYWYQQGPGQDPQFLISFYEKMQSDKGSIPDRFSAQQFSDYHSELNMSSLELGDSALYFCASSPKVPDKNTEAFFGQGTRLTVV.

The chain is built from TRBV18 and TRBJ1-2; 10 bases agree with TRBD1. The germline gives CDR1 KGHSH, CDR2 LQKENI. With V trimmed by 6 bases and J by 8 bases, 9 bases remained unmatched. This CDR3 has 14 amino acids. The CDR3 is CASSQGTGDDGYTF. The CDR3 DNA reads TGTGCCAGCTCCCAAGGGACAGGGGACGACGGCTACACCTTC.

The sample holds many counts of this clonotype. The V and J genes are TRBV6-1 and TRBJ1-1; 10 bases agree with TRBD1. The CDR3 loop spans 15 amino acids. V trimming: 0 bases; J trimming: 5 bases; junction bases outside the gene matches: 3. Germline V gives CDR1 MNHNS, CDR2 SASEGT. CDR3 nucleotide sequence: TGTGCCAGCAGTGAAGCCCGGACAGGGGGGACTGAAGCTTTCTTT. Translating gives CASSEARTGGTEAFF.

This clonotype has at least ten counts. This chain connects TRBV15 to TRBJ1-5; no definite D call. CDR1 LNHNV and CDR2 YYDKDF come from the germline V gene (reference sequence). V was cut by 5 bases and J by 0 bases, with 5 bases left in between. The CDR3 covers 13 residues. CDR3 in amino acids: CATSRSSNQPQHF. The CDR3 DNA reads TGTGCCACCAGCCGATCTAGCAATCAGCCCCAGCATTTT.

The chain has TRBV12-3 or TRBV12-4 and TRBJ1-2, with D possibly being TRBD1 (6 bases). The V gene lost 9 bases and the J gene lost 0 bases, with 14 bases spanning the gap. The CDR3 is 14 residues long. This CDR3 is CARSASGANYGYTF. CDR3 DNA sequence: TGTGCCAGGAGTGCGTCAGGGGCTAACTATGGCTACACCTTC.

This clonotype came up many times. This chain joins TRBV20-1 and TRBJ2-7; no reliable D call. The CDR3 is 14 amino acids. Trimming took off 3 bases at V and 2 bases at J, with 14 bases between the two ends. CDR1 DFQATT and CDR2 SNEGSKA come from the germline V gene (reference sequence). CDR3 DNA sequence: TGCAGTGCTAGCGGCGACCGCCCGCCCTACGAGCAGTACTTC. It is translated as CSASGDRPPYEQYF.

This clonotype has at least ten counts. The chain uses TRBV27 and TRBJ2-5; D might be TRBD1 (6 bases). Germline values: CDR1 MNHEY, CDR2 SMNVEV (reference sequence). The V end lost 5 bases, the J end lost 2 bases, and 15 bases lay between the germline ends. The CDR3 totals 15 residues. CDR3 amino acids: CASSPRGIAQETQYF. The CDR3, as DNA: TGTGCCAGCAGTCCAAGGGGGATAGCTCAAGAGACCCAGTACTTC.

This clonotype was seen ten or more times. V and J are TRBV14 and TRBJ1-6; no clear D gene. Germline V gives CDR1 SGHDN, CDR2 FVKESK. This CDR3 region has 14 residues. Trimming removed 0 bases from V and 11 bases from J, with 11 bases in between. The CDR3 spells CASSQEMDAAPLHF. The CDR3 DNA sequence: TGTGCCAGCAGCCAAGAGATGGACGCGGCACCCCTCCACTTT.

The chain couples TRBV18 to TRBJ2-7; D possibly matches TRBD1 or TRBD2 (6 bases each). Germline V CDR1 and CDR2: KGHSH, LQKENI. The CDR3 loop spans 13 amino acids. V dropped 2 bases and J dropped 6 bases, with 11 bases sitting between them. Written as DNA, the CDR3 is TGTGCCAGCTCACCAGTAAAGGGGGGCGAGCAGTACTTC. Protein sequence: CASSPVKGGEQYF.

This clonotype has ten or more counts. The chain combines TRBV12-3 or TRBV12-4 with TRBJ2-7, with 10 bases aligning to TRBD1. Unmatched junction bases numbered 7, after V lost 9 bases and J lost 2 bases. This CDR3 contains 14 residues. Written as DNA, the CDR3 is TGTGCCAGTTCCAGGGGGACAGGGGCCTACGAGCAGTACTTC. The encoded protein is CASSRGTGAYEQYF.

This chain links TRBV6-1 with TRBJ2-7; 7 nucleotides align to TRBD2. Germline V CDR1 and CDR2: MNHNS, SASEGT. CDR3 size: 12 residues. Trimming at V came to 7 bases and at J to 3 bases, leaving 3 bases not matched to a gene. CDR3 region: CASTGGIYEQYF. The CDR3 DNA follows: TGTGCCAGCACCGGGGGGATCTACGAGCAGTACTTC.

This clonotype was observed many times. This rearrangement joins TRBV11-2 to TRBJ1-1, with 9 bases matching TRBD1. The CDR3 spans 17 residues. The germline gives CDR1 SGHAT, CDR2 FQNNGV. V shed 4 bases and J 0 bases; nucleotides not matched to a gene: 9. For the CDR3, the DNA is TGTGCCAGCAGCTGGCGGACAGGGGCCATGATGAACACTGAAGCTTTCTTT. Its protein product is CASSWRTGAMMNTEAFF.

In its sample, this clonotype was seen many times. CDR3 sequence (DNA): TGCAGCGTTGGAACGACAGGGGGCACTGAAGCTTTCTTT. It codes for CSVGTTGGTEAFF. The chain joins TRBV29-1 to TRBJ1-1; 9 bases line up with TRBD1. CDR1 is SQVTM and CDR2 is ANQGSEA in the germline V gene. The CDR3 length is 13 residues. The V segment lost 4 bases and the J segment 4 bases; nucleotides outside the gene matches: 4.